A single sample is the source of the 10 T cell receptor beta chains below, sequenced in a study of OX40 agonist ivuxolimab in advanced cancers. Profiled with immunoSEQ multiplex PCR; TCRdb holds only in-frame clones, not every one. The sample lists 53,000 or so clones, over 80% occurring once. The sample in question was CD4+ or CD8+ T cells sorted from blood, obtained in a trial of the OX40 agonist ivuxolimab. The receptors come from an adult with an advanced solid tumor such as melanoma, head and neck, liver or kidney cancer.

The chain recombines TRBV27 with TRBJ2-6; D not resolved. CDR3 length equals 14 residues. Germline CDR1 MNHEY, CDR2 SMNVEV (reference sequence). Trimming removed 0 bases from V and 0 bases from J, with 0 bases in between. DNA of the CDR3: TGTGCCAGCAGTTTATCCTCTGGGGCCAACGTCCTGACTTTC. Its protein product is CASSLSSGANVLTF.

The V call is TRBV4-3, the J call TRBJ1-2, with 10 positions matching TRBD1. V gave up 4 bases and J gave up 7 bases; unmatched junction bases: 9. From germline, CDR1 is LGHNA and CDR2 YSLEER. This CDR3 has 15 residues. The CDR3: CASSPWTGGSGGYTF. CDR3 in DNA: TGCGCCAGCAGCCCGTGGACAGGGGGATCGGGTGGCTACACCTTC.

The chain uses TRBV9 and TRBJ2-1, with 8 bases lining up with TRBD2. The CDR3 runs 15 residues. Trimming at V came to 4 bases and at J to 5 bases, leaving 8 bases not matched to a gene. The germline V gene encodes CDR1 SGDLS and CDR2 YYNGEE. The CDR3 DNA sequence: TGTGCCAGCAGCCAGACGGGGGGGCCGAACAATGAGCAGTTCTTC. This encodes CASSQTGGPNNEQFF.

This clone was recorded a few times. V gene TRBV5-4 combines with J gene TRBJ2-1, with TRBD2 matching 8 bases. The CDR3 totals 15 residues. V shed 3 bases, J shed 5 bases, and the junction held 7 bases outside the gene matches. The germline gives CDR1 SGHNT, CDR2 YYREEE (reference sequence). CDR3 sequence (DNA): TGTGCCAGCAGCTGGTCGGGAGGGCCCAACAATGAGCAGTTCTTC. It codes for CASSWSGGPNNEQFF. The variable domain in full, with the rest retrieved from reference TRBV5-4 and TRBJ2-1, is ETGVTQSPTHLIKTRGQQVTLRCSSQSGHNTVSWYQQALGQGPQFIFQYYREEENGRGNFPPRFSGLQFPNYSSELNVNALELDDSALYLCASSWSGGPNNEQFFGPGTRLTVL.

The V gene is TRBV2, the J gene TRBJ2-1, with TRBD2 as a possible D gene (7 bases). The CDR3 loop spans 14 amino acids. Deletions cut 8 bases from V and 8 bases from J, with 19 bases between. The germline CDR1 and CDR2 sequences are SNHLY and FYNNEI. The CDR3: CASSRVGGLDEQFF. The CDR3 DNA is TGTGCCAGCTCCCGGGTGGGGGGGCTTGATGAGCAGTTCTTC. The complete variable domain, with remaining parts taken from reference TRBV2 and TRBJ2-1, reads EPEVTQTPSHQVTQMGQEVILRCVPISNHLYFYWYRQILGQKVEFLVSFYNNEISEKSEIFDDQFSVERPDGSNFTLKIRSTKLEDSAMYFCASSRVGGLDEQFFGPGTRLTVL.

The chain links TRBV9 to TRBJ2-5; TRBD1 aligns across 7 bases. After removal of 1 base from V and 5 bases from J, the junction contained 5 bases not matched to a gene. This CDR3 is built from 14 residues. Germline V gene lookup returns CDR1 SGDLS and CDR2 YYNGEE. The CDR3 nucleotides are TGTGCCAGCAGCGTAACAGGGGCATGGGAGACCCAGTACTTC. This sequence encodes CASSVTGAWETQYF.

The chain employs TRBV5-1 and TRBJ2-5; 11 bases match TRBD1. Germline V gene lookup returns CDR1 SGHRS and CDR2 YFSETQ. Germline trimming cut 3 bases from V and 5 bases from J; bases unmatched to any gene: 6. CDR3 length equals 15 residues. The chain's CDR3 is CASSSGQGAYETQYF. CDR3 DNA sequence: TGCGCCAGCAGCTCTGGACAGGGGGCCTATGAGACCCAGTACTTC.

In its sample, this clone was seen a few times. This chain joins TRBV7-6 and TRBJ2-1; 7 positions match TRBD1. This CDR3 is 13 amino acids long. The V gene's germline CDR1 is SGHVS and CDR2 FNYEAQ. V gave up 3 bases and J gave up 15 bases; unmatched junction bases: 11. The DNA for the CDR3 is TGTGCCAGCAGCTTTACCCGGGACAGCCTGCTGTTCTTC. Translated, it gives CASSFTRDSLLFF.

This chain uses TRBV18 with TRBJ2-1; 7 bases match TRBD1. The junction had 12 bases not matched to a gene; V was cut back by 5 bases and J by 8 bases. The length of the CDR3 is 15 residues. CDR1 is KGHSH, CDR2 LQKENI, per germline. The CDR3: CASSNVTGSLDEQFF. The CDR3 region has the DNA TGTGCCAGCTCAAACGTGACAGGGTCTTTGGATGAGCAGTTCTTC. Variable domain in full (rest from reference TRBV18 and TRBJ2-1): NAGVMQNPRHLVRRRGQEARLRCSPMKGHSHVYWYRQLPEEGLKFMVYLQKENIIDESGMPKERFSAEFPKEGPSILRIQQVVRGDSAAYFCASSNVTGSLDEQFFGPGTRLTVL.

This clone is medium-sized by share. CDR3 in amino acids: CAWSVKGLYGYTF. The CDR3 nucleotides read TGTGCCTGGAGTGTAAAGGGGCTGTATGGCTACACCTTC. This rearrangement joins TRBV30 to TRBJ1-2; TRBD1 is a possible D gene (5 bases). Trimming stripped 0 bases from V and 5 bases from J, with 10 bases between. The length of the CDR3 is 13 residues. Germline assignment: CDR1 GTSNPN and CDR2 SVGIG (reference sequence).